The subject of this entry is one TCR beta chain. Antigen specificity is unknown. The data were taken from a study of shared clonotypes between healthy human individuals. The donor cohort consisted entirely of Caucasian adults residing in Nashville, Tennessee. Genomic DNA of each subset was evenly split across several immunoSEQ plates. Profiled with immunoSEQ multiplex PCR; TCRdb holds only in-frame clones, not every one. The data hold around 1.5 million clones, with approximately 98% observed a single time. CDR3 length: 15 amino acids. Germline CDR1 reads LGHNA; CDR2 reads YNFKEQ. Trimming removed 4 bases from V and 4 bases from J; junction bases left unmatched: 10. Study-level results: For naive CD4 cells, roughly 4.8% of clonotypes were shared across a handful of donors.

This chain uses TRBV4-2 with TRBJ2-7, with 7 bases that match TRBD2. The clonotype comes from a man aged 25-45 years in good health. The source material was naive CD4+ T cells sorted from blood. Subset defined: CD45RA+ positively selected. The CDR3 nucleotides read TGTGCCAGCAGCCCTCTGGGGGAGGGCCGGTACGAGCAGTACTTC. Protein product: CASSPLGEGRYEQYF.